This T cell receptor beta chain was identified during a study of blood T cell repertoires in COVID-19. Across the study: The cDNA or gDNA used as material had been derived from T cells, B-cell-depleted T cells, or PBMCs.

The CDR3 has 16 residues. The trim removed 0 bases at V and 9 bases at J, leaving 6 bases unmatched. Looked up from germline, CDR1 is SGHTS and CDR2 is YDEGEE. Method: immunoSEQ multiplex PCR; TCRdb's copy keeps in-frame clones and lacks some. In the table there are under 450,000 clones, 90% to 95% of which are singletons. The sample consisted of PBMCs or T cells enriched from blood (not recorded which). V is TRBV5-8 and J is TRBJ2-1; 13 nucleotides line up with TRBD2. The clonotype was recovered from a woman between 40 and 55 years old who had been exposed to COVID-19. The DNA of the CDR3 is TGTGCCAGCAGCTTGGCCACTAGCGGGAGGGCGGTTGAGCAGTTCTTC. Translation: CASSLATSGRAVEQFF.